This TCR beta chain was recorded in a study of blood T cell repertoires in COVID-19. Method: immunoSEQ multiplex PCR; TCRdb's copy keeps in-frame clones and lacks some. The table shows about 210,000 clones, with approximately 80% occurring only once. The sample taken for sequencing was peripheral blood. This receptor was obtained from a man between 60 and 75 years old with COVID-19, enrolled during active disease.

CDR3 protein: CASSARTGDQETQYF. CDR3 DNA sequence: TGTGCCAGCAGCGCACGGACAGGGGACCAAGAGACCCAGTACTTC. This rearrangement joins TRBV9 to TRBJ2-5; 9 nucleotides agree with TRBD1. Trimming took 3 bases from V and 0 from J; bases not matched to a gene: 3. Germline V gives CDR1 SGDLS, CDR2 YYNGEE. The CDR3 covers 15 residues.